This TCR beta chain was profiled in a study of breast tumors, draining lymph nodes, adjacent tissues (dated by TCRdb to 2016 to 2017). Study-level background: TCR beta repertoires were compared across tumor, adjacent nontumor tissue and axillary lymph nodes obtained from breast cancer patients. The study was designed to assess the relationships and possible T-cell exchange between tumor, surrounding tissue and draining lymph node repertoires in human breast cancer. What the study reported, not specific to this receptor: The data were considered consistent with most tumor T cells being derived from the lymph node and subsequently expanding within tumor tissue. Tumor and nontumor tissue repertoires were found to be significantly more similar in luminal-like than in basal-like breast cancer. Tumors showed preferential V and J gene usage, and their T-cell repertoire diversity fell below that of lymph nodes yet above that of nontumor tissue. The conclusion that tumor T cells originate in lymph nodes was presented as consistent with a hypothesis rather than as directly demonstrated.

Counted from cysteine to phenylalanine, this CDR3 has 14 amino acids. CDR3 DNA is the only sequence kept; it has 42 bases, read in frame from the first base. V and J lose 1 base and 2 bases, and a span of 9 bases separates them. As encoded in the germline V gene (reference sequence), CDR1 is GTSNPN while CDR2 is SVGIG. The listed sequencing device is Illumina HiSeq 2000. TCR beta chain libraries were generated through multiplex PCR amplification. High-throughput sequencing was used to analyze the amplified TCR beta chain products. The public reads were reanalyzed by TCRdb: fastp trimming at Q25, MiXCR alignment, in-frame beta chains only. Entries are consolidated by CDR3 protein sequence, retaining the most common genes and DNA. The sample has approximately 100,000 distinct CDR3 sequences on record, over 20% of them singletons. Of the sample, 1% to 1.5% is held by the ten largest clones. Lymph node samples were obtained from the axillary draining lymph nodes of breast cancer patients.

As concerns this clonotype: No antigen is known for it. Qualities for individual bases were not recorded, and no much larger clone is one base off.

Recombination joined TRBV30 with TRBJ1-5, with the D gene uncertain. The sequenced sample consisted of axillary lymph node tissue. The sequence came from a female donor with breast cancer. Some clones in this sample may be carry-over from other donors' samples. The CDR3 region has the sequence CAWSAGPGNQPQHF. The sequence in DNA is TGTGCCTGGAGTGCTGGACCGGGCAATCAGCCCCAGCATTTT.